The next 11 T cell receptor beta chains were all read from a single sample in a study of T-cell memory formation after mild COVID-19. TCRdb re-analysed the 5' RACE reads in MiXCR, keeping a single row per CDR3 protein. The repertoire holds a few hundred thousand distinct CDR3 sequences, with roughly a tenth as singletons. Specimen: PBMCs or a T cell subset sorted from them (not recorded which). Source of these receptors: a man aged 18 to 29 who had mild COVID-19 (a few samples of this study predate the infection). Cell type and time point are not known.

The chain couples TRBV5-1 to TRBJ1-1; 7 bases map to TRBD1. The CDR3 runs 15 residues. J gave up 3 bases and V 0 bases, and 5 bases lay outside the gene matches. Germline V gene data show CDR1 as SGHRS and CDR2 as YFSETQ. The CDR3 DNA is TGCGCCAGCAGCTTGGGGTCCACAGGGGACACTGAAGCTTTCTTT. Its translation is CASSLGSTGDTEAFF.

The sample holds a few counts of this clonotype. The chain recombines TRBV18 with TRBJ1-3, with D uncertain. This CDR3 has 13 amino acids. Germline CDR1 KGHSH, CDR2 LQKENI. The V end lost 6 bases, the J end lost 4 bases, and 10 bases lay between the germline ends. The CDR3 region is CASSPTAGNTIYF. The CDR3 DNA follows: TGTGCCAGCTCCCCAACTGCGGGAAACACCATATATTTT.

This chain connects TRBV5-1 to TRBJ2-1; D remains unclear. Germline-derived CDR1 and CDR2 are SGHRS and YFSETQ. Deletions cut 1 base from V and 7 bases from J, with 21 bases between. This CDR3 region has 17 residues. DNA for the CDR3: TGCGCCAGCAGCTTGTTAGTTCCTCCGTCGGTTTCGAATGAGCAGTTCTTC. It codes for CASSLLVPPSVSNEQFF.

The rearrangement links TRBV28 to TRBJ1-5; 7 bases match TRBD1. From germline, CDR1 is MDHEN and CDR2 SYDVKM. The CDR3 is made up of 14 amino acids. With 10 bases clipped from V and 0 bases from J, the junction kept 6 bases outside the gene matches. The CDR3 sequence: CATGTAYSNQPQHF. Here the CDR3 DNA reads TGTGCCACCGGGACAGCCTATAGCAATCAGCCCCAGCATTTT.

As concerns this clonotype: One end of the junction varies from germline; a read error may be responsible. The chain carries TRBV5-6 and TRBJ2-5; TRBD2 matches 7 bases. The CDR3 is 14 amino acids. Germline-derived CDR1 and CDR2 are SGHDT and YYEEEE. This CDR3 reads CASSLSGDQETQYF. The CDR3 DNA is TGTGCCAGCAGCTTGAGCGGGGACCAGGAGACCCAGTACTTC.

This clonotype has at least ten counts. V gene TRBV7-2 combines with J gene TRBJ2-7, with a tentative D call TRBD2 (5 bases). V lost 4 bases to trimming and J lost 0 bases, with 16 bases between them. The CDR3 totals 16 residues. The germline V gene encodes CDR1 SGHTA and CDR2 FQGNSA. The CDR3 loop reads CASSSFPRGSSYEQYF. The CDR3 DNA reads TGTGCCAGCAGCTCATTTCCCCGGGGTAGCTCCTACGAGCAGTACTTC.

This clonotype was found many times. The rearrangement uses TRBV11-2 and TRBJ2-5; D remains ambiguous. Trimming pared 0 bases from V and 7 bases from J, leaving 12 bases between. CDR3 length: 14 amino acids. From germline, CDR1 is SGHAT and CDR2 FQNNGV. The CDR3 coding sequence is TGTGCCAGCAGCTTAGAATTCGCAACCAGGACCCAGTACTTC. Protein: CASSLEFATRTQYF.

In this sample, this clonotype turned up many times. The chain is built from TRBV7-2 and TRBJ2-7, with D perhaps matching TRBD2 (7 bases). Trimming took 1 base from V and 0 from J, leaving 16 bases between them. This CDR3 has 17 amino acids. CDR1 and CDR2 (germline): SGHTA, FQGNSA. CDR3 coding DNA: TGTGCCAGCAGCTTAGTTAAGGGGGGGGCCAGCTCCTACGAGCAGTACTTC. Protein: CASSLVKGGASSYEQYF. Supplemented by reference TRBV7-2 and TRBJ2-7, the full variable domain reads GAGVSQSPSNKVTEKGKDVELRCDPISGHTALYWYRQSLGQGLEFLIYFQGNSAPDKSGLPSDRFSAERTGGSVSTLTIQRTQQEDSAVYLCASSLVKGGASSYEQYFGPGTRLTVT.

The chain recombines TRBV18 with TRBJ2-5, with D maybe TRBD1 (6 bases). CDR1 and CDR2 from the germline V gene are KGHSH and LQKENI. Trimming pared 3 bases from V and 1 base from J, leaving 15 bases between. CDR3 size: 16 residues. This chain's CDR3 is CASSPLQGTFQETQYF. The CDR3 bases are TGTGCCAGCTCACCCCTACAGGGAACCTTCCAAGAGACCCAGTACTTC.

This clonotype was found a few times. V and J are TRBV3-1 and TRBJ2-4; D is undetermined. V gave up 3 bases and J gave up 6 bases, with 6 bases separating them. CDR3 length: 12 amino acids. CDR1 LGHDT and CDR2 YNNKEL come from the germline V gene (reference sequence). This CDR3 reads CASSQARNIQYF. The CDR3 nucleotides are TGTGCCAGCAGCCAGGCCCGAAACATTCAGTACTTC.

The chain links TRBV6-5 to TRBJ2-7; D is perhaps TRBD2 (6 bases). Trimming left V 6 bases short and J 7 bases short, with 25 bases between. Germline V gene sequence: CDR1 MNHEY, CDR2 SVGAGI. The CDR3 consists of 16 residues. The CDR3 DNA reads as TGTGCCAGCAGCAGAAGGGGCGGGGCTGGGTCAGGAGAGCAGTACTTC. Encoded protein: CASSRRGGAGSGEQYF.